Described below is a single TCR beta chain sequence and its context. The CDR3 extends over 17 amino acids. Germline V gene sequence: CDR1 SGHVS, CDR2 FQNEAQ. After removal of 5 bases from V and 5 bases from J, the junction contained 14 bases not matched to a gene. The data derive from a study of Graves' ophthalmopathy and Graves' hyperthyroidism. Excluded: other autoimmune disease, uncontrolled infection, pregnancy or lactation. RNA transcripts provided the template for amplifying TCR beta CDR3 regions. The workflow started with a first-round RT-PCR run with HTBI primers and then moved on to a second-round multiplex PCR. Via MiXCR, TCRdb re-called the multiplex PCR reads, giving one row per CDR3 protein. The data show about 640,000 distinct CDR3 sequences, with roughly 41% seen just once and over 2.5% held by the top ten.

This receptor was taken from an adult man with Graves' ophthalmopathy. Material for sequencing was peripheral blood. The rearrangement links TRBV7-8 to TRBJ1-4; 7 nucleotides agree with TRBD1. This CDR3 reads CASSQSEAGGLNEKLFF. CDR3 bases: TGTGCCAGCAGCCAATCTGAGGCAGGGGGGTTGAATGAAAAACTGTTTTTT.